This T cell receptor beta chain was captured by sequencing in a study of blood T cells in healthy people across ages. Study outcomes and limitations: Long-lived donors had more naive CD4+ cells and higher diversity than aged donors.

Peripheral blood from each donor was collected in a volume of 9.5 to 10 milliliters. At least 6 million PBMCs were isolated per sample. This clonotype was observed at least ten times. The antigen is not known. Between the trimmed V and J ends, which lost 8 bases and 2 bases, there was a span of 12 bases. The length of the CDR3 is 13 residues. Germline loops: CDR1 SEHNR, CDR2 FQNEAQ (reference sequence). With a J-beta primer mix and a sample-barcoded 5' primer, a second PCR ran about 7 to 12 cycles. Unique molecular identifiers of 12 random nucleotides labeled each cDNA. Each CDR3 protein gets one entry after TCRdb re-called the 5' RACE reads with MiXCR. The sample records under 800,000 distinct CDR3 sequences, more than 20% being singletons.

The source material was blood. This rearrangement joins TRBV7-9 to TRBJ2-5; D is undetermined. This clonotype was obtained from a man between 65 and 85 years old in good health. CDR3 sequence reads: CASSVDGQETQYF. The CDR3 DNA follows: TGTGCCAGCTCCGTTGACGGACAAGAGACCCAGTACTTC. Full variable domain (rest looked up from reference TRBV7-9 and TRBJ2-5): DTGVSQNPRHKITKRGQNVTFRCDPISEHNRLYWYRQTLGQGPEFLTYFQNEAQLEKSRLLSDRFSAERPKGSFSTLEIQRTEQGDSAMYLCASSVDGQETQYFGPGTRLLVL.